This is a list of T cell receptor beta chains from one sample in a study of blood T cells in healthy people across ages. TCRdb itself ran the 5' RACE reads through MiXCR, one entry per CDR3 protein. The data contain roughly 860,000 distinct CDR3 sequences, approximately 59% of them singletons. Material for sequencing was blood. Receptors were obtained from a man between 25 and 39 years old in good health. Each CDR3 is given with its conserved first and last residue. Fields, in order: V gene, clone size, D gene, J gene, CDR3 protein, CDR3 DNA. A D gene is named only where the DNA matches it firmly. Clone size appears in some rows only: once, few, many, or a class for an expanded clone.

TRBV7-9	NA	TRBD1	TRBJ2-3	CASSPGTGEDTQYF	TGTGCCAGCAGCCCCGGGACAGGTGAAGATACGCAGTATTTT
TRBV20-1	many	NA	TRBJ1-6	CSARETAKNSPLHF	TGCAGTGCTAGAGAGACAGCTAAGAATTCACCCCTCCACTTT
TRBV12-3/TRBV12-4	NA	TRBD2	TRBJ2-3	CASSTSSGITDTQYF	TGTGCCAGCAGTACATCTAGCGGGATCACAGATACGCAGTATTTT
TRBV7-9	NA	NA	TRBJ2-1	CASSLNSEQFF	TGTGCCAGCAGCTTAAATAGTGAGCAGTTCTTC
TRBV18	few	NA	TRBJ1-1	CASSATGRGTEAFF	TGTGCCAGCTCCGCGACAGGACGGGGGACTGAAGCTTTCTTT
TRBV2	NA	NA	TRBJ2-1	CASSEVSYNEQFF	TGTGCCAGCAGTGAGGTGTCCTACAATGAGCAGTTCTTC
TRBV4-3	NA	NA	TRBJ1-2	CASSQGGVGAGDYGYTF	TGCGCCAGCAGCCAAGGTGGCGTCGGGGCGGGTGACTATGGCTACACCTTC
TRBV12-3/TRBV12-4	once	NA	TRBJ2-5	CASSFGALGETQYF	TGTGCCAGCAGTTTTGGGGCGCTGGGAGAGACCCAGTACTTC
TRBV5-1	NA	TRBD1	TRBJ2-7	CASSLPDTDRGRSYEQYF	TGCGCCAGCAGCTTGCCCGACACGGACAGGGGGCGATCCTACGAGCAGTACTTC
TRBV29-1	few	NA	TRBJ2-7	CSVGNGYEQYF	TGCAGCGTTGGGAACGGCTACGAGCAGTACTTC
TRBV4-3	few	TRBD2	TRBJ2-1	CASSHLAGVYNEQFF	TGCGCCAGCAGCCACTTGGCGGGGGTCTACAATGAGCAGTTCTTC
TRBV5-5	NA	NA	TRBJ2-1	CASSLELPGDEQFF	TGTGCCAGCAGCCTCGAACTGCCAGGCGATGAGCAGTTCTTC
TRBV6-5	NA	NA	TRBJ1-5	CASRPIYGADQPQHF	TGTGCCAGCAGACCGATCTACGGGGCCGATCAGCCCCAGCATTTT
TRBV9	few	NA	TRBJ1-1	CASKPTENTEAFF	TGTGCCAGCAAACCGACGGAGAACACTGAAGCTTTCTTT
TRBV28	once	TRBD1	TRBJ2-5	CASRQAGGQETQYF	TGTGCCAGCAGGCAGGCAGGGGGACAAGAGACCCAGTACTTC
TRBV12-3/TRBV12-4	NA	NA	TRBJ1-1	CASSLAGHTEAFF	TGTGCCAGCAGTTTAGCGGGGCACACTGAAGCTTTCTTT
TRBV29-1	NA	NA	TRBJ2-3	CSTDGTTSDTQYF	TGCAGCACCGACGGGACGACGAGCGATACGCAGTATTTT
TRBV20-1	few	TRBD1	TRBJ1-2	CSAPQGNYGYTF	TGCAGTGCCCCACAGGGGAACTATGGCTACACCTTC
TRBV7-9	NA	TRBD1	TRBJ1-2	CASTWTGGTGYTF	TGTGCCAGCACCTGGACAGGGGGAACTGGCTACACCTTC
TRBV27	NA	NA	TRBJ2-1	CASTHAGPYNEQFF	TGTGCCAGCACCCACGCCGGGCCCTACAATGAGCAGTTCTTC
TRBV28	NA	NA	TRBJ2-5	CASSLLEGGRETQYF	TGTGCCAGCAGTTTATTGGAGGGGGGGAGGGAGACCCAGTACTTC
TRBV14	NA	NA	TRBJ1-2	CASSQYYQGGDYGYTF	TGTGCCAGCAGCCAATACTACCAGGGAGGAGACTATGGCTACACCTTC
TRBV7-3	once	TRBD1	TRBJ2-1	CASSFSAGGGYNEQFF	TGTGCCAGCAGCTTTAGTGCAGGGGGCGGTTACAATGAGCAGTTCTTC
TRBV9	NA	NA	TRBJ2-7	CASSVAGGTSYEQYF	TGTGCCAGCAGCGTAGCTGGGGGCACCTCCTACGAGCAGTACTTC
TRBV29-1	few	TRBD2	TRBJ2-3	CSVGGLAGTDTQYF	TGCAGCGTTGGGGGACTAGCGGGCACAGATACGCAGTATTTT